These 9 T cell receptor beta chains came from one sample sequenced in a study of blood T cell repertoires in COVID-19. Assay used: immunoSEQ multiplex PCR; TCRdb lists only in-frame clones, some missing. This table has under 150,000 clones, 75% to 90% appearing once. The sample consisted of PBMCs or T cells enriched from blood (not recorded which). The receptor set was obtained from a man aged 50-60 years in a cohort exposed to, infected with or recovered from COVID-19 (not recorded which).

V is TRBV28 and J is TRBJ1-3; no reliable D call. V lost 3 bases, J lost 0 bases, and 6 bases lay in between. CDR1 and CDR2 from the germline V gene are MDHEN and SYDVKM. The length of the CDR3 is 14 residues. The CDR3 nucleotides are TGTGCCAGCAGTTTGGGCTACTCTGGAAACACCATATATTTT. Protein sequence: CASSLGYSGNTIYF.

The CDR3, as DNA: TGTGCCAGCAGCAGGGACAGGGTTAGCAATCAGCCCCAGCATTTT. It specifies CASSRDRVSNQPQHF. The chain recombines TRBV11-2 with TRBJ1-5, with 9 bases matching TRBD1. Looked up from germline, CDR1 is SGHAT and CDR2 is FQNNGV. The junction had 2 bases not matched to a gene; V was cut back by 5 bases and J by 0 bases. CDR3 length equals 15 residues.

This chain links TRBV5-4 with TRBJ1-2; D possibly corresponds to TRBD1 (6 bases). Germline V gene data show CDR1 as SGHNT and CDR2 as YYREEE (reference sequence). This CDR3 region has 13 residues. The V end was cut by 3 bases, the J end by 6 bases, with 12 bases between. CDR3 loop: CASSWKGGNGYTF. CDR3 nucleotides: TGTGCCAGCAGCTGGAAAGGGGGTAATGGCTACACCTTC.

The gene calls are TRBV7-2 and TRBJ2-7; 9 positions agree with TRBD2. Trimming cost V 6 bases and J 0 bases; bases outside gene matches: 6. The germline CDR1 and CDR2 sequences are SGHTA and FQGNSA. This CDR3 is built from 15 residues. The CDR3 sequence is CASRREGSVSYEQYF. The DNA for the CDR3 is TGTGCCAGCAGGCGGGAGGGTAGCGTCTCCTACGAGCAGTACTTC.

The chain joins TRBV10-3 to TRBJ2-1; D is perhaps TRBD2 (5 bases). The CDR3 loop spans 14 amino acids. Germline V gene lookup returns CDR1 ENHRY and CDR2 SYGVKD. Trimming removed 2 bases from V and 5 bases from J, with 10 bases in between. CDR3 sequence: CAISEGLKNNEQFF. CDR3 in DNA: TGTGCCATCAGTGAGGGACTGAAAAACAATGAGCAGTTCTTC.

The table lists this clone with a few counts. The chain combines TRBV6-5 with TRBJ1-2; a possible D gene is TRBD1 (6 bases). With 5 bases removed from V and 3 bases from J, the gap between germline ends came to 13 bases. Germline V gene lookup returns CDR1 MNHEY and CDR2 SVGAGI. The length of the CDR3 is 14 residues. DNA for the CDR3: TGTGCCAGCAGTCCTCCGGGACACGACTATGGCTACACCTTC. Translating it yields CASSPPGHDYGYTF.

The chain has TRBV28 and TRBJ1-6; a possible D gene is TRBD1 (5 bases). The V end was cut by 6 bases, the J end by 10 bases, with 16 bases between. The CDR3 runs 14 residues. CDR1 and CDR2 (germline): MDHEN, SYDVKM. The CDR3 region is CASRRIRVGSPLHF. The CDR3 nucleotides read TGTGCCAGCAGGAGGATCAGGGTGGGCTCACCCCTCCACTTT.

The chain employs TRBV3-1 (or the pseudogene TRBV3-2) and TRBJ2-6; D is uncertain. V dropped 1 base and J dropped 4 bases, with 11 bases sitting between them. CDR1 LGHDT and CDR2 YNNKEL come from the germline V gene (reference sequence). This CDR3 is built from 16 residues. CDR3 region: CASSQGAGFGANVLTF. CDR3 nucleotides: TGTGCCAGCAGCCAAGGAGCAGGCTTCGGGGCCAACGTCCTGACTTTC.

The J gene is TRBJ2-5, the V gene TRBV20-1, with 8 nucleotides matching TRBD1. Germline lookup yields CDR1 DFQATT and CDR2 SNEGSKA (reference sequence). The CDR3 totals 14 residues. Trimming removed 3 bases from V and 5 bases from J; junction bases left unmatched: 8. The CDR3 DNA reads TGCAGTGCTAGTTCTCAGGGGGCCGGGGAGACCCAGTACTTC. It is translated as CSASSQGAGETQYF.